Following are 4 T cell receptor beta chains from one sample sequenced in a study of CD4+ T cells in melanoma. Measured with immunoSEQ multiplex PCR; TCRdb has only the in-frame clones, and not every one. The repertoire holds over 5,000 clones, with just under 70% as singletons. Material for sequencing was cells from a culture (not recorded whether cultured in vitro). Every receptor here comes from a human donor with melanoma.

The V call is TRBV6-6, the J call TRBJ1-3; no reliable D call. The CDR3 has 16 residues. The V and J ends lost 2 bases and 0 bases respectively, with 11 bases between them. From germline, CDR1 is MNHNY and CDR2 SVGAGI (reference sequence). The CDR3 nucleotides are TGTGCCAGCAGTTACCCTCTTAGTCGCTCTGGAAACACCATATATTTT. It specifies CASSYPLSRSGNTIYF.

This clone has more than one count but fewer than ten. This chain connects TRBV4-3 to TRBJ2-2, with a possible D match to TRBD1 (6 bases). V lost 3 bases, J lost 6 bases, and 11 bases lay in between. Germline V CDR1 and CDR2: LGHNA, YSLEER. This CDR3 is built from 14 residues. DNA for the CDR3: TGCGCCAGCAGCCAGGAACAGGGCGCCGGGGAGCTGTTTTTT. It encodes CASSQEQGAGELFF.

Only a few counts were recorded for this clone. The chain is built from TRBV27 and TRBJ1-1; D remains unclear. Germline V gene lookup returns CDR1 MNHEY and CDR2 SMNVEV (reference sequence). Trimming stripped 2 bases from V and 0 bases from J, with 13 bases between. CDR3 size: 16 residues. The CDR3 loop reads CASSLEPQFMNTEAFF. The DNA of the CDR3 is TGTGCCAGCAGTTTAGAACCGCAGTTCATGAACACTGAAGCTTTCTTT.

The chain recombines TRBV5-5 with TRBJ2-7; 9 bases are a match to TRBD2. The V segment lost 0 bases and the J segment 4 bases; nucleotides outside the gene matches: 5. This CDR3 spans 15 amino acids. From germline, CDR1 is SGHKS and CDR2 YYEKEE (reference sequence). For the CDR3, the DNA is TGTGCCAGCAGCTTGGTTGGGACTAGCCGTTACGAGCAGTACTTC. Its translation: CASSLVGTSRYEQYF.